Given below is one T cell receptor (beta chain) in context. In this sample, this clonotype turned up a few times. Its antigen specificity is not known. No much larger clone is present one base from it, and per-base qualities are unavailable. The data were obtained in a study of T cell repertoires in cytomegalovirus infection (dated by TCRdb to between 2018 and 2021). In terms of the full investigation: The peptide stimulations were aimed at well-studied HLA-B-restricted epitopes as well as recently identified HLA-C-restricted CMV epitopes, whose presentation resists viral immunomodulation. The HLA type of each donor mattered for the analysis, because public TCR beta signatures pointed to carriage of CMV infection along with the matching HLA type.

At the junction V is shortened by 6 bases and J by 3 bases; bases outside the gene matches: 7. CDR3 length: 15 amino acids, cysteine to phenylalanine. Solely the CDR3 DNA is kept, with 45 bases framed from the first base. Sequenced on an Illumina HiSeq 1500. TCRdb reran the public reads through fastp at Q25 and MiXCR, keeping productive beta chains. CDR3 protein duplicates are merged, each entry listing the most common genes and DNA. Recorded for this sample are about 890,000 distinct CDR3 sequences; roughly 30% of them occurred a single time. The top ten clones comprise roughly an eighth of the sample. According to the study, the label for this sample's treatment or condition signals: in vitro stimulation with specific CMV peptide epitopes to enrich CMV-specific T cells. Study-wide conclusions, independent of this receptor: In both this cohort and an independent cohort of 352 donors, the cumulative frequency of public TCR beta family members distinguished carriers of CMV infection plus the relevant HLA type. The ex vivo response was dominated by HLA-C-restricted CMV-specific TCR beta clonotypes, which also provided the single most frequent clonotype in two of eight donors.

This sequence uses TRBV12-3 or TRBV12-4 and TRBJ2-1, with 8 bases in between that match TRBD1. This TCR was recovered from a human donor in good health (CMV status not recorded). Some clones in this sample may be carry-over from other donors' samples. The sequencing here drew on cultured CD8+ T cells from PBMCs, taken from culture after CMV antigen stimulation. In nucleotide form, the sequence is TGTGCCAGCAGCCCACCGGACAGGGTCTACAATGAGCAGTTCTTC. This translates into CASSPPDRVYNEQFF.